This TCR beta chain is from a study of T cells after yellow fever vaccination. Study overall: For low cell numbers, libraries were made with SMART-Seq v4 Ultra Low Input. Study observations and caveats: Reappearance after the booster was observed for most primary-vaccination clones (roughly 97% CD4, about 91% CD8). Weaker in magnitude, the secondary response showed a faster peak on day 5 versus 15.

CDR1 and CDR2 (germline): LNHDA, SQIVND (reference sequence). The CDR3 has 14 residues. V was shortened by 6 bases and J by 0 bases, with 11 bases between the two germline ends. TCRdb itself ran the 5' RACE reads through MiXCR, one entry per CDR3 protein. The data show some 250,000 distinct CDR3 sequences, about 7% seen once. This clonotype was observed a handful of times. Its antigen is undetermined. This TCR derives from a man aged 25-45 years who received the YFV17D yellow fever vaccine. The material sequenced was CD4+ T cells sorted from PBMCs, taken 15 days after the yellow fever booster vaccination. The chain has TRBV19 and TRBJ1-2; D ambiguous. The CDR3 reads CASRGTPTNYGYTF. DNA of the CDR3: TGTGCCAGTAGGGGTACACCGACTAACTATGGCTACACCTTC.